The clone carrying this T cell receptor beta chain was found many times. Its target is unknown. The source of the sample is a study of T cells in Graves' hyperthyroidism and ophthalmopathy. From RNA transcripts, TCR beta CDR3 regions were amplified. TCR CDR3 regions were first amplified by RT-PCR with HTBI primers. From the multiplex PCR reads, TCRdb called clonotypes with MiXCR, one entry per CDR3 protein. The repertoire holds 650,000 to 700,000 distinct CDR3 sequences, with 15% to 20% as singletons. Study-level results: Appearing also in blood were most of the thyroid clonotypes expanded above 0.001.

Graves' hyperthyroidism was deemed stable absent ophthalmopathy progression within 18 months. Diagnoses were established using clinical symptoms, serum thyroxine and TRAb, thyroid ultrasound and orbital computed tomography. Cells are PBMCs isolated from roughly 10 ml of fresh blood. This receptor was identified in a man aged 50 or older with Graves' hyperthyroidism. The sequenced sample consisted of blood.

As DNA, the CDR3 is TGTGCCAGCAGCCCACGGACAGGGAGGCACCAAGAGACCCAGTACTTC. This translates into CASSPRTGRHQETQYF. The chain joins TRBV7-9 to TRBJ2-5; 8 bases are shared with TRBD1. The CDR3 is made up of 16 amino acids. The germline gives CDR1 SEHNR, CDR2 FQNEAQ (reference sequence). Trimming cost V 5 bases and J 0 bases; bases outside gene matches: 8.